These 17 T cell receptor beta chains came from one sample sequenced in a study of blood T cell repertoires in COVID-19. The protocol was immunoSEQ multiplex PCR, while the TCRdb copy is restricted to in-frame clones and leaves out a portion. The sample contains around 68,000 clones, around 90% of which appear only once. The sample was peripheral blood. The source is a human donor in a cohort sampled during active COVID-19.

The chain carries TRBV18 and TRBJ2-3, with TRBD2 matching over 8 bases. V shed 1 base, J shed 3 bases, and the junction held 9 bases outside the gene matches. The germline gives CDR1 KGHSH, CDR2 LQKENI. The CDR3 runs 17 residues. CDR3 in amino acids: CASSPLPGGLGTDTQYF. In DNA form, the CDR3 reads TGTGCCAGCTCACCACTTCCGGGAGGGCTTGGAACAGATACGCAGTATTTT.

In its sample, this clone was seen once. The V gene is TRBV28, the J gene TRBJ2-2, with a weak D call TRBD2 (6 bases). This CDR3 has 17 amino acids. Trimming shortened V by 5 bases and J by 1 base, and 17 bases separated the two germline ends. CDR1 and CDR2 (germline): MDHEN, SYDVKM. CDR3 sequence reads: CASSPQGYGRNTGELFF. The CDR3 nucleotides read TGTGCCAGCAGTCCCCAGGGCTACGGGAGGAACACCGGGGAGCTGTTTTTT.

The V call is TRBV15, the J call TRBJ1-5; tentatively, D is TRBD1 (6 bases). Trimming took off 0 bases at V and 2 bases at J, with 14 bases between the two ends. Germline V gene data show CDR1 as LNHNV and CDR2 as YYDKDF (reference sequence). The CDR3 is made up of 17 amino acids. The CDR3 here is CATSRDPGQGGNQPQHF. CDR3 coding DNA: TGTGCCACCAGCAGAGATCCGGGACAAGGGGGCAATCAGCCCCAGCATTTT.

The rearrangement joins TRBV24-1 to TRBJ2-7, with no clear D. Germline lookup yields CDR1 KGHDR and CDR2 SFDVKD. The CDR3 spans 14 residues. Deletions cut 4 bases from V and 0 bases from J, with 9 bases between. CDR3: CATSDAASSYEQYF. The DNA of the CDR3 is TGTGCCACCAGTGACGCAGCTAGCTCCTACGAGCAGTACTTC.

This chain uses TRBV6-2 or TRBV6-3 with TRBJ2-2; D is unresolved. Trimming stripped 0 bases from V and 3 bases from J, with 11 bases between. Germline V lookup: CDR1 MNHEY, CDR2 SVGEGT. This CDR3 has 16 residues. The DNA for the CDR3 is TGTGCCAGCAGTTACTCGACAATAAGGCACACCGGGGAGCTGTTTTTT. Residues: CASSYSTIRHTGELFF.

The chain recombines TRBV5-1 with TRBJ1-1, with D uncertain. Trimming cost V 2 bases and J 0 bases, with 11 bases left between them. Germline lookup yields CDR1 SGHRS and CDR2 YFSETQ. CDR3 size: 15 residues. CDR3 amino acids: CASSFGLGLNTEAFF. In DNA, the CDR3 is TGCGCCAGCAGCTTCGGTCTCGGTCTGAACACTGAAGCTTTCTTT.

This clone was found once. This chain connects TRBV28 to TRBJ1-5, with D unclear. The CDR3 is 15 residues long. Trimming pared 6 bases from V and 2 bases from J, leaving 14 bases between. Germline V CDR1 and CDR2: MDHEN, SYDVKM. The CDR3 sequence: CASSLATLGNQPQHF. The CDR3 DNA is TGTGCCAGCAGCCTCGCGACTTTGGGCAATCAGCCCCAGCATTTT.

The gene calls are TRBV6-6 and TRBJ1-2, with 8 bases fitting TRBD1. Per the germline V gene, CDR1 is MNHNY and CDR2 is SVGAGI (reference sequence). The V gene end was trimmed by 0 bases and the J gene end by 5 bases; junction bases not matched to a gene: 8. The CDR3 runs to 16 residues. The CDR3: CASSYSNNRGGYGYTF. In DNA, the CDR3 is TGTGCCAGCAGTTACTCCAATAACAGGGGGGGATATGGCTACACCTTC.

The J gene is TRBJ2-1, the V gene TRBV5-1; a weak D match, TRBD2 (6 bases). V was clipped by 4 bases and J by 9 bases, with 14 bases between them. This CDR3 has 13 amino acids. The germline V gene encodes CDR1 SGHRS and CDR2 YFSETQ. The CDR3 coding sequence is TGCGCCAGCAGCCCGGGACTGTATGGTGAGCAGTTCTTC. Its translation is CASSPGLYGEQFF. Based on the CDR3 plus reference TRBV5-1 and TRBJ2-1, the full variable domain is KAGVTQTPRYLIKTRGQQVTLSCSPISGHRSVSWYQQTPGQGLQFLFEYFSETQRNKGNFPGRFSGRQFSNSRSEMNVSTLELGDSALYLCASSPGLYGEQFFGPGTRLTVL.

The chain joins TRBV24-1 to TRBJ2-5, with a weak D call TRBD1 (6 bases). V was trimmed by 5 bases and J by 2 bases, leaving 8 bases between them. The CDR3 length is 13 residues. CDR1 is KGHDR, CDR2 SFDVKD, per germline. The CDR3 bases are TGTGCCACCAGTGGAGGGGGACAAGAGACCCAGTACTTC. Translating it yields CATSGGGQETQYF.

This sequence joins TRBV21-1 and TRBJ2-7; the table's D call TRBD1 went unverified against the DNA. TRBV21-1 is a listed pseudogene. The CDR3 has 16 amino acids. The chain's CDR3 is CASSKKVLGQSYEQYF. CDR3 sequence (DNA): TGTGCCAGCAGCAAAAAGGTCCTCGGACAGTCCTACGAGCAGTACTTC.

The V and J genes are TRBV20-1 and TRBJ2-7, with TRBD1 matching 8 bases. Germline trimming cut 3 bases from V and 4 bases from J; bases unmatched to any gene: 11. CDR1 is DFQATT and CDR2 is SNEGSKA in the germline V gene (reference sequence). This CDR3 region has 15 residues. This CDR3 is CSASLSRQGIYEQYF. Here the CDR3 DNA reads TGCAGTGCTAGTCTATCTCGACAGGGGATTTACGAGCAGTACTTC.

This clone was seen more than once but under ten times. This chain links TRBV4-1 with TRBJ2-7; 14 nucleotides match TRBD2. There are 17 residues in the CDR3. Trimming at V came to 4 bases and at J to 4 bases, leaving 9 bases not matched to a gene. CDR1 and CDR2 (germline): MGHRA, YSYEKL. This CDR3 reads CASSLQMGLAGVYEQYF. Written as DNA, the CDR3 is TGCGCCAGCAGCCTTCAGATGGGACTAGCGGGAGTTTACGAGCAGTACTTC.

This sequence joins TRBV29-1 and TRBJ1-2; D gene ambiguous. Trimming took 3 bases from V and 7 from J, leaving 6 bases between them. The CDR3 sequence is 10 residues long. Germline values: CDR1 SQVTM, CDR2 ANQGSEA. In DNA, the CDR3 is TGCAGCGTTGATCAGGCTGGCTACACCTTC. Translation: CSVDQAGYTF.

V is TRBV2 and J is TRBJ1-3; no reliable D call. This CDR3 has 15 amino acids. V was trimmed by 2 bases and J by 4 bases, leaving 12 bases between them. Germline-derived CDR1 and CDR2 are SNHLY and FYNNEI. CDR3 protein: CASSEQVVAGNTIYF. In DNA, the CDR3 is TGTGCCAGCAGTGAACAGGTAGTTGCGGGAAACACCATATATTTT.

The chain joins TRBV28 to TRBJ2-7; D is undetermined. CDR3 size: 12 residues. V was shortened by 5 bases and J by 5 bases, with 10 bases between the two germline ends. From germline, CDR1 is MDHEN and CDR2 SYDVKM. The CDR3: CASSPGFNEQYF. The CDR3 region has the DNA TGTGCCAGCAGTCCCGGTTTCAACGAGCAGTACTTC.

This rearrangement joins TRBV9 to TRBJ1-6; no clear D gene. The CDR3 extends over 15 amino acids. Looked up from germline, CDR1 is SGDLS and CDR2 is YYNGEE. V was shortened by 0 bases and J by 5 bases, with 9 bases between the two germline ends. CDR3 sequence: CASSVAEGNNSPLHF. The CDR3 coding sequence is TGTGCCAGCAGCGTAGCTGAGGGAAATAATTCACCCCTCCACTTT.